This T cell receptor beta chain was identified in a study of blood T cell repertoires in COVID-19. The CDR3 runs to 16 residues. The trim removed 6 bases at V and 7 bases at J, leaving 9 bases unmatched. The germline V gene has CDR1 LGHDT and CDR2 YNNKEL (reference sequence). How the authors handled the data: It was from reference gene primer amplification that nucleated cell counts were estimated. The data were produced by immunoSEQ multiplex PCR, yet TCRdb's version contains in-frame clones alone and is incomplete. That table supplies the V and J calls and clone size; D and trimming were determined from the DNA. Found here are 250,000 to 300,000 clones, about nine tenths of them singletons; the top ten hold roughly 2.1%.

Source material: PBMCs or T cells enriched from blood (not recorded which). The receptor was isolated from a woman aged 40 to 50 with acute COVID-19. V gene TRBV3-1 (or the pseudogene TRBV3-2) combines with J gene TRBJ2-2; 12 bases line up with TRBD1. CDR3 protein: CASRKRDRGRVGELFF. In nucleotides, the CDR3 is TGTGCCAGCAGAAAGCGGGACAGGGGGCGAGTCGGGGAGCTGTTTTTT.